Listed here are 19 T cell receptor beta chains from one sample, sequenced in a study of cytomegalovirus exposure and HLA in healthy donors. In the PCR, 60 Vbeta and 13 Jbeta primers were used. Here immunoSEQ multiplex PCR was the method, and the copy in TCRdb shows in-frame clones only, minus some. The data contain approximately 100,000 clones, 75% of them seen just once; the ten biggest clones take up 2.5% to 3.5%. The specimen sequenced was PBMCs. The receptors shown here come from a male donor in good health and CMV-seropositive.

This chain connects TRBV29-1 to TRBJ2-7, with a weak D call TRBD1 (5 bases). There are 11 residues in the CDR3. Deletions cut 6 bases from V and 3 bases from J, with 9 bases between. The germline gives CDR1 SQVTM, CDR2 ANQGSEA. The CDR3 nucleotides are TGCAGCGTAGCGACAGACTACGAGCAGTACTTC. Translated: CSVATDYEQYF.

A note on this clone: A junction end diverges from the germline sequence, so it may reflect a read error. The chain couples TRBV7-2 to TRBJ2-4; TRBD2 aligns across 12 bases. The length of the CDR3 is 15 residues. Germline assignment: CDR1 SGHTA and CDR2 FQGNSA. CDR3 bases: TGTGCCAGCAGCCTAGCCGGGACTAGCGGGAACATTCAGTACTTC. Translating gives CASSLAGTSGNIQYF.

The chain has TRBV4-3 and TRBJ2-7; 15 bases are a match to TRBD2. V trimming: 1 base; J trimming: 2 bases; junction bases outside the gene matches: 6. Germline V CDR1 and CDR2: LGHNA, YSLEER. The CDR3 consists of 18 residues. The CDR3 nucleotides read TGCGCCAGCAGCCAAGCGACCGGGACTAGCGGGGGGACCTACGAGCAGTACTTC. This gives the protein CASSQATGTSGGTYEQYF.

The chain has TRBV7-2 and TRBJ1-1; a possible D gene is TRBD1 (5 bases). The CDR3 spans 15 residues. Looked up from germline, CDR1 is SGHTA and CDR2 is FQGNSA. The V end was cut by 5 bases, the J end by 4 bases, with 17 bases between. The CDR3 sequence is CASSRHTGGVTEAFF. The CDR3 nucleotides are TGTGCCAGCAGCCGACACACCGGGGGAGTCACTGAAGCTTTCTTT.

By share of the sample, this clone is medium-sized. J is TRBJ2-2 and V is TRBV4-3; perhaps TRBD2 as D (6 bases). This CDR3 contains 16 residues. Germline CDR1 and CDR2: LGHNA and YSLEER. Trimming took 6 bases from V and 10 from J, leaving 24 bases between them. The CDR3, as DNA: TGCGCCAGCAGTACAATGGGGGGAGATCCAACTGAGGAGCTGTTTTTT. This sequence encodes CASSTMGGDPTEELFF.

The CDR3 reads CASSEVSSYNEQFF. CDR3 in DNA: TGCGCCAGCAGTGAGGTTAGCTCCTACAATGAGCAGTTCTTC. The chain combines TRBV10-1 with TRBJ2-1; D unclear. Trimming cost V 2 bases and J 0 bases, with 5 bases left between them. This CDR3 contains 14 residues. The germline CDR1 and CDR2 sequences are WNHNN and SYGVQD (reference sequence).

The CDR3 region is CASSFGVYEQYF. The CDR3 nucleotides are TGTGCCAGCAGCTTCGGTGTGTACGAGCAGTACTTC. V is TRBV7-2 and J is TRBJ2-7; D not resolved. Germline values: CDR1 SGHTA, CDR2 FQGNSA. The CDR3 contains 12 residues. V shed 3 bases and J shed 4 bases, with 7 bases lying between them.

J is TRBJ1-6 and V is TRBV5-6; 8 nucleotides match TRBD1. Per germline, CDR1 SGHDT and CDR2 YYEEEE. This CDR3 region has 17 residues. The V segment lost 4 bases and the J segment 6 bases; nucleotides outside the gene matches: 12. In DNA form, the CDR3 reads TGTGCCAGCAGCCAGCAGGGGGCGCGTCCACTTAATTCACCCCTCCACTTT. Protein: CASSQQGARPLNSPLHF.

Only one count was recorded for this clone. This chain joins TRBV7-2 and TRBJ2-3, with D tentatively TRBD1 (6 bases). With 7 bases removed from V and 3 bases from J, the gap between germline ends came to 17 bases. CDR1 is SGHTA, CDR2 FQGNSA, per germline. The CDR3 has 15 amino acids. As DNA, the CDR3 is TGTGCCAGCACCCTTCAGGGGTTAAGTACAGATACGCAGTATTTT. Residues: CASTLQGLSTDTQYF.

The chain has TRBV5-1 and TRBJ2-1, with TRBD2 matching over 8 bases. V lost 3 bases and J lost 0; bases outside the gene matches: 11. Germline assignment: CDR1 SGHRS and CDR2 YFSETQ. This CDR3 region has 18 residues. The CDR3 protein is CASSSRLSGGSSYNEQFF. The DNA for the CDR3 is TGCGCCAGCAGCTCCCGTCTCAGCGGGGGTTCCTCCTACAATGAGCAGTTCTTC.

CDR3 in DNA: TGTGCCAGCAGTCCCGGGACAGGGGGAACTGAAGCTTTCTTT. This encodes CASSPGTGGTEAFF. V and J are TRBV6-4 and TRBJ1-1; 11 positions agree with TRBD1. Trimming at V came to 5 bases and at J to 5 bases, leaving 4 bases not matched to a gene. Germline assignment: CDR1 MRHNA and CDR2 SNTAGT. The CDR3 loop spans 14 amino acids.

This clone has just a few counts. The chain is built from TRBV6-6 and TRBJ2-3, with D uncertain. The germline V gene has CDR1 MNHNY and CDR2 SVGAGI (reference sequence). The CDR3 runs 12 residues. Trimming pared 2 bases from V and 5 bases from J, leaving 5 bases between. CDR3 loop: CASSYIVDTQYF. CDR3 DNA sequence: TGTGCCAGCAGTTACATCGTAGATACGCAGTATTTT.

A few counts support this clone. The chain has TRBV28 and TRBJ1-2, with D possibly being TRBD1 (6 bases). The CDR3 spans 13 residues. CDR1 is MDHEN, CDR2 SYDVKM, per germline. V dropped 5 bases and J dropped 2 bases, with 9 bases sitting between them. CDR3 bases: TGTGCCAGCAGTCTCACAGGGAACTATGGCTACACCTTC. Protein product: CASSLTGNYGYTF.

The chain carries TRBV9 and TRBJ1-3; tentatively, D is TRBD1 (5 bases). The CDR3 sequence is 16 residues long. The ends were cut back, 4 bases at V and 0 bases at J, with 14 bases in the middle. The germline CDR1 and CDR2 sequences are SGDLS and YYNGEE. The CDR3 loop reads CASSPVDSSSGNTIYF. In DNA form, the CDR3 reads TGTGCCAGCAGCCCCGTTGACAGTTCCTCTGGAAACACCATATATTTT.

The rearrangement uses TRBV7-2 and TRBJ2-7; 10 bases are a match to TRBD1. Unmatched junction bases numbered 4, after V lost 7 bases and J lost 1 base. Germline V gene data show CDR1 as SGHTA and CDR2 as FQGNSA. This CDR3 has 14 residues. The CDR3 coding sequence is TGTGCCAGCAACAGGGACAGGGGATCCTACGAGCAGTACTTC. It translates to CASNRDRGSYEQYF. The variable domain in full, completed from reference TRBV7-2 and TRBJ2-7, reads GAGVSQSPSNKVTEKGKDVELRCDPISGHTALYWYRQSLGQGLEFLIYFQGNSAPDKSGLPSDRFSAERTGGSVSTLTIQRTQQEDSAVYLCASNRDRGSYEQYFGPGTRLTVT.

The chain's CDR3 is CASRTHTSGPYEQYF. In DNA, the CDR3 is TGTGCCAGCAGAACTCACACTAGCGGCCCCTACGAGCAGTACTTC. The genes are TRBV13 and TRBJ2-7, with 8 bases matching TRBD2. The germline CDR1 and CDR2 sequences are PRHDT and FYEKMQ (reference sequence). The CDR3 extends over 15 amino acids. The V gene end was trimmed by 6 bases and the J gene end by 2 bases; junction bases not matched to a gene: 9.

The chain is built from TRBV5-4 and TRBJ2-7; 8 bases are shared with TRBD2. The CDR3 is 16 amino acids. Germline loops: CDR1 SGHNT, CDR2 YYREEE (reference sequence). V was pared by 3 bases and J by 2 bases, with 10 bases of the junction left unmatched. This CDR3 is CASSSGTSRITYEQYF. CDR3 nucleotides: TGTGCCAGCAGCTCGGGGACTAGTCGTATCACCTACGAGCAGTACTTC.

V gene TRBV18 combines with J gene TRBJ2-7; D remains unclear. In germline, CDR1 is KGHSH, CDR2 LQKENI. The V end was cut by 0 bases, the J end by 2 bases, with 14 bases between. This CDR3 contains 16 residues. The CDR3 loop is CASSPPIPRGTYEQYF. In DNA form, the CDR3 reads TGTGCCAGCTCACCACCGATCCCGAGAGGCACCTACGAGCAGTACTTC. Full variable domain (remainder filled in from reference TRBV18 and TRBJ2-7): NAGVMQNPRHLVRRRGQEARLRCSPMKGHSHVYWYRQLPEEGLKFMVYLQKENIIDESGMPKERFSAEFPKEGPSILRIQQVVRGDSAAYFCASSPPIPRGTYEQYFGPGTRLTVT.

V and J are TRBV11-2 and TRBJ1-1; D may be TRBD1 (5 bases). Per the germline V gene, CDR1 is SGHAT and CDR2 is FQNNGV. CDR3 length: 13 amino acids. V was trimmed by 8 bases and J by 6 bases, leaving 16 bases between them. This CDR3 reads CASCAGGFPEAFF. The DNA of the CDR3 is TGTGCCAGCTGTGCGGGGGGATTCCCTGAAGCTTTCTTT.